The present T cell receptor (beta chain) was sequenced within a study of shared clonotypes between healthy human individuals. As defined, naive CD8 cells were CD45RO-negative and positively selected for CCR7, with terminally differentiated effector memory CD45RA+ cells excluded. The study, taken as a whole, reports: Sampling was confined to blood; repertoires within tissues likely differ. Clonotypes shared by all four donors outscored non-shared clonotypes in generation probability.

Researchers ran the assay at a deep level. Using immunoSEQ multiplex PCR, the repertoire was profiled, and TCRdb retains in-frame clones only, with some absent. There are over 2 million clones in the sample; approximately 94% occur only once, and more than 0.95% lies in the top ten. A note on this clone: Its cognate antigen is unknown.

The sequenced sample consisted of naive CD8+ T cells sorted from blood. This receptor was identified in a man between 18 and 35 years old in good health.

DNA of the CDR3: TGCGCCAGCAGCCAAGAATGGTCCATGGAGCAGTTCTTC. Translating gives CASSQEWSMEQFF. This rearrangement joins TRBV4-1 to TRBJ2-1, with D hard to call. Germline V gives CDR1 MGHRA, CDR2 YSYEKL. V was shortened by 0 bases and J by 10 bases, with 10 bases between the two germline ends. CDR3 length equals 13 residues.